The 22 T cell receptor beta chains reported below all come from one sample, sequenced in a study of T cells of healthy individuals. One entry per CDR3 protein, called by TCRdb with MiXCR from the 5' RACE reads. The data hold around 63,000 distinct CDR3 sequences, with 15% to 20% observed a single time. These TCRs come from a human donor in good health.

Only a few counts were recorded for this clonotype. J is TRBJ2-7 and V is TRBV6-5, with 8 positions matching TRBD2. This CDR3 contains 16 residues. J was trimmed by 0 bases and V by 6 bases; bases with no gene match: 10. Germline V lookup: CDR1 MNHEY, CDR2 SVGAGI. The CDR3 nucleotides are TGTGCCAGCAGCGACTCCGGTCGGGGGGGCTCCTACGAGCAGTACTTC. Its translation: CASSDSGRGGSYEQYF.

This clonotype occurred many times. V and J are TRBV27 and TRBJ1-5; D is ambiguous. Trimming took off 5 bases at V and 5 bases at J, with 10 bases between the two ends. The CDR3 is 13 amino acids. Germline V gene data show CDR1 as MNHEY and CDR2 as SMNVEV (reference sequence). This CDR3 is CASSPDGYQPQHF. The CDR3 DNA is TGTGCCAGCAGTCCCGACGGCTATCAGCCCCAGCATTTT.

This clonotype came up many times. V gene TRBV12-3 or TRBV12-4 combines with J gene TRBJ2-4; D ambiguous. The CDR3 has 11 residues. V was shortened by 5 bases and J by 4 bases, with 3 bases between the two germline ends. CDR3 protein: CASSTKNIQYF. In nucleotides, the CDR3 is TGTGCCAGCAGTACAAAAAACATTCAGTACTTC.

This clonotype was seen repeatedly, ten times or more. The chain joins TRBV24-1 to TRBJ1-4; D not resolved. Deletions cut 8 bases from V and 0 bases from J, with 9 bases between. The length of the CDR3 is 14 residues. From germline, CDR1 is KGHDR and CDR2 SFDVKD. Here the CDR3 DNA reads TGTGCCACCAAAGTCAAAGCAACTAATGAAAAACTGTTTTTT. Encoded protein: CATKVKATNEKLFF.

This clonotype was found a few times. This rearrangement joins TRBV5-1 to TRBJ1-6; possible D gene TRBD1, 5 bases. The CDR3 consists of 20 residues. Per germline, CDR1 SGHRS and CDR2 YFSETQ. V was cut by 4 bases and J by 8 bases, with 31 bases left in between. The CDR3 region has the DNA TGCGCCAGCAGCCAAAGACAGTCCACTCTGCTCCTCAATTCTGATTCACCCCTCCACTTT. Residues: CASSQRQSTLLLNSDSPLHF.

This clonotype was seen many times. The chain joins TRBV5-5 to TRBJ2-3; a possible D gene is TRBD1 (6 bases). This CDR3 region has 16 residues. Trimming stripped 6 bases from V and 2 bases from J, with 19 bases between. Germline V CDR1 and CDR2: SGHKS, YYEKEE (reference sequence). The CDR3 loop is CASNQPGQIITDTQYF. Here the CDR3 DNA reads TGTGCCAGCAACCAACCGGGACAAATTATCACAGATACGCAGTATTTT.

This clonotype was detected only a few times. The chain recombines TRBV6-1 with TRBJ2-6, with 9 nucleotides matching TRBD2. In germline, CDR1 is MNHNS, CDR2 SASEGT. The CDR3 is made up of 17 amino acids. V trimming: 4 bases; J trimming: 3 bases; junction bases outside the gene matches: 7. CDR3 DNA sequence: TGTGCCAGCAGTGTTAGCGGGAGTTCAGATGGGGCCAACGTCCTGACTTTC. Translated, it gives CASSVSGSSDGANVLTF.

This clonotype was seen a few times. The J gene is TRBJ1-2, the V gene TRBV6-2 or TRBV6-3, with D unclear. Per germline, CDR1 MNHEY and CDR2 SVGEGT. Trimming left V 7 bases short and J 6 bases short, with 21 bases between. This CDR3 comprises 15 residues. In nucleotides, the CDR3 is TGTGCCAGCACTCGGGCGGACCTGCGAGGGAATGGCTACACCTTC. As protein: CASTRADLRGNGYTF.

This clonotype was observed at least ten times. This sequence joins TRBV11-2 and TRBJ2-7; TRBD2 matches 7 bases. Looked up from germline, CDR1 is SGHAT and CDR2 is FQNNGV. The length of the CDR3 is 16 residues. J lost 2 bases, V lost 0 bases, and 7 bases had no gene match. The CDR3 DNA reads TGTGCCAGCAGCTTAGAGCCGGGACTAACTGCCTACGAGCAGTACTTC. Translating gives CASSLEPGLTAYEQYF. Combining the CDR3 with reference TRBV11-2 and TRBJ2-7 gives the whole variable domain EAGVAQSPRYKIIEKRQSVAFWCNPISGHATLYWYQQILGQGPKLLIQFQNNGVVDDSQLPKDRFSAERLKGVDSTLKIQPAKLEDSAVYLCASSLEPGLTAYEQYFGPGTRLTVT.

The V and J genes are TRBV24-1 and TRBJ2-1; D is perhaps TRBD2 (6 bases). Between the trimmed V and J ends, which lost 9 bases and 0 bases, there was a span of 17 bases. CDR1 is KGHDR, CDR2 SFDVKD, per germline. The CDR3 length is 16 residues. Written as DNA, the CDR3 is TGTGCCACCGAGGGAGCGGACGGGAGCTCCTACAATGAGCAGTTCTTC. This gives the protein CATEGADGSSYNEQFF.

This clonotype was counted at least ten times. Compared with germline, one end of the junction differs, possibly owing to a read error. This rearrangement joins TRBV7-6 to TRBJ2-1; TRBD1 agrees at 8 bases. From germline, CDR1 is SGHVS and CDR2 FNYEAQ. There are 13 residues in the CDR3. CDR3 region: CASSPGPQGAHNF. CDR3 coding DNA: TGTGCCAGCAGTCCCGGCCCGCAGGGGGCTCATAACTTC.

The chain links TRBV7-8 to TRBJ2-7; D may match TRBD1 or TRBD2 (5 bases each). CDR1 is SGHVS, CDR2 FQNEAQ, per germline. This CDR3 spans 14 amino acids. V was pared by 5 bases and J by 0 bases, with 11 bases between. This CDR3 is CASSNRDHSYEQYF. The DNA for the CDR3 is TGTGCCAGCAGCAACCGGGACCACTCCTACGAGCAGTACTTC.

This clonotype turned up a few times. This sequence joins TRBV7-2 and TRBJ1-1, with TRBD1 as a possible D gene (5 bases). Per the germline V gene, CDR1 is SGHTA and CDR2 is FQGNSA. The CDR3 consists of 13 residues. The V and J ends lost 5 bases and 7 bases respectively, with 14 bases between them. CDR3 in DNA: TGTGCCAGCAGCCTCCTGAGGGGCAATGAAGCTTTCTTT. Translating it yields CASSLLRGNEAFF.

This clonotype showed up just a few times. This chain uses TRBV7-9 with TRBJ2-1, with 9 bases identical to TRBD1. The CDR3 runs to 16 residues. Germline CDR1 and CDR2: SEHNR and FQNEAQ (reference sequence). The J segment lost 2 bases and the V segment lost 4 bases, leaving 6 bases of the junction unmatched. CDR3 nucleotides: TGTGCCAGCAGCTCCAACAGGGGGCCCACCTACAATGAGCAGTTCTTC. Residues: CASSSNRGPTYNEQFF. Complete variable domain (other parts from reference TRBV7-9 and TRBJ2-1): DTGVSQNPRHKITKRGQNVTFRCDPISEHNRLYWYRQTLGQGPEFLTYFQNEAQLEKSRLLSDRFSAERPKGSFSTLEIQRTEQGDSAMYLCASSSNRGPTYNEQFFGPGTRLTVL.

The rearrangement uses TRBV27 and TRBJ1-4; TRBD1 matches at 7 bases. The CDR3 is 16 residues long. The V and J ends lost 6 bases and 4 bases, in that order; junction bases with no gene match: 11. The germline CDR1 and CDR2 sequences are MNHEY and SMNVEV (reference sequence). The CDR3 region has the DNA TGTGCCAGCAGAGCGGACAGGAGGATGCTTAATGAAAAACTGTTTTTT. This codes for CASRADRRMLNEKLFF.

This clonotype came up many times. This chain links TRBV11-2 with TRBJ2-3, with 15 positions matching TRBD2. This CDR3 has 18 amino acids. V trimming: 4 bases; J trimming: 2 bases; junction bases outside the gene matches: 7. Germline CDR1 is SGHAT and CDR2 is FQNNGV. The CDR3 DNA reads TGTGCCAGCAGCTCCGGACTAGCGGGAGGGCCAGACACAGATACGCAGTATTTT. Translating gives CASSSGLAGGPDTDTQYF.

At least ten counts were recorded for this clonotype. This chain connects TRBV18 to TRBJ1-1, with D possibly TRBD1 on 5 matching bases. The CDR3 runs 17 residues. Germline loops: CDR1 KGHSH, CDR2 LQKENI. V dropped 6 bases and J dropped 4 bases, with 24 bases sitting between them. In DNA form, the CDR3 reads TGTGCCAGCTCCCCCCGCGAGCCAGGACGGGGGGGCACTGAAGCTTTCTTT. As protein: CASSPREPGRGGTEAFF.

In this sample, this clonotype turned up a few times. The rearrangement uses TRBV5-1 and TRBJ2-7; D is unclear. Trimming cost V 0 bases and J 2 bases, with 6 bases left between them. Germline-derived CDR1 and CDR2 are SGHRS and YFSETQ. The CDR3 is 13 residues long. The CDR3 protein is CASSLEATYEQYF. The CDR3 coding sequence is TGCGCCAGCAGCTTGGAGGCAACCTACGAGCAGTACTTC. The full variable domain, completed using reference TRBV5-1 and TRBJ2-7, is KAGVTQTPRYLIKTRGQQVTLSCSPISGHRSVSWYQQTPGQGLQFLFEYFSETQRNKGNFPGRFSGRQFSNSRSEMNVSTLELGDSALYLCASSLEATYEQYFGPGTRLTVT.

The table lists this clonotype with a few counts. J is TRBJ2-1 and V is TRBV29-1; D is undetermined. This CDR3 comprises 13 residues. V lost 7 bases, J lost 0 bases, and 10 bases lay in between. Germline lookup yields CDR1 SQVTM and CDR2 ANQGSEA. CDR3: CSAPLLSYNEQFF. The DNA of the CDR3 is TGCAGCGCGCCACTTCTCTCCTACAATGAGCAGTTCTTC.

In its sample, this clonotype was seen many times. V usage is TRBV12-3 or TRBV12-4 and J usage is TRBJ2-6, with D maybe TRBD2 (5 bases). V was cut by 1 base and J by 1 base, with 8 bases left in between. The CDR3 loop spans 16 amino acids. The CDR3 loop reads CASSLGRGSGANVLTF. The CDR3 region has the DNA TGTGCCAGCAGTTTAGGTCGGGGATCTGGGGCCAACGTCCTGACTTTC.

This clonotype was detected only a few times. The chain carries TRBV6-1 and TRBJ2-1; 9 bases are a match to TRBD2. The V gene's germline CDR1 is MNHNS and CDR2 SASEGT. This CDR3 spans 15 amino acids. V shed 8 bases, J shed 4 bases, and the junction held 9 bases outside the gene matches. The CDR3 is CASGRLADAYNEQFF. The CDR3 DNA sequence: TGTGCCAGCGGCCGACTAGCGGACGCTTACAATGAGCAGTTCTTC.

This clonotype was recorded at least ten times. The chain couples TRBV19 to TRBJ2-7; the match to TRBD1 covers 8 bases. Looked up from germline, CDR1 is LNHDA and CDR2 is SQIVND (reference sequence). The CDR3 runs 14 residues. V lost 8 bases to trimming and J lost 2 bases; unmatched junction nucleotides: 8. The CDR3: CASSLGQGPYEQYF. The DNA for the CDR3 is TGTGCCAGTTCGCTCGGACAGGGACCCTACGAGCAGTACTTC.